This is a list of T cell receptor beta chains from one sample in a study of PD-1 blockade in classical Hodgkin lymphoma. Generated by immunoSEQ multiplex PCR, the TCRdb table keeps only in-frame clones and is missing some. The sample holds about 33,000 clones, about 70% seen once. The specimen was peripheral blood mononuclear cells (PBMCs), collected before the fourth cycle of nivolumab. The receptors here all came from a human donor with classical Hodgkin lymphoma. CDR3s include the opening cysteine and the closing phenylalanine or tryptophan. D genes are given only for firm matches. Only part of the rows carry a size: once, few, many, or a class if the clone is expanded.

j_call: TRBJ2-3; cdr3_length: 18; clone_size: NA; v_call: TRBV5-4; d_call: TRBD2; cdr3_aa: CASSLVTSGGMATDTQYF; cdr3_nt: TGTGCCAGCAGCTTGGTGACTAGCGGGGGAATGGCGACAGATACGCAGTATTTT
j_call: TRBJ1-6; cdr3_length: 17; clone_size: medium-sized; v_call: TRBV27; d_call: NA; cdr3_aa: CASSSPGGFSYNSPLHF; cdr3_nt: TGTGCCAGCAGTTCCCCTGGGGGATTCTCCTATAATTCACCCCTCCACTTT
j_call: TRBJ1-3; cdr3_length: 15; clone_size: NA; v_call: TRBV21-1; d_call: NA; cdr3_aa: CASSKNRGSGNTIYF; cdr3_nt: TGTGCCAGCAGCAAAAACAGGGGGTCTGGAAACACCATATATTTT
j_call: TRBJ2-7; cdr3_length: 15; clone_size: once; v_call: TRBV27; d_call: NA; cdr3_aa: CASSLSPTGTYEQYF; cdr3_nt: TGTGCCAGCAGTTTATCGCCCACAGGAACCTACGAGCAGTACTTC
j_call: TRBJ2-1; cdr3_length: 16; clone_size: NA; v_call: TRBV7-9; d_call: TRBD2; cdr3_aa: CASSLVAGVGGNEQFF; cdr3_nt: TGTGCCAGCAGCTTAGTCGCGGGAGTCGGGGGCAATGAGCAGTTCTTC
j_call: TRBJ1-1; cdr3_length: 15; clone_size: NA; v_call: TRBV15; d_call: NA; cdr3_aa: CATSREPRGLAEAFF; cdr3_nt: TGTGCCACCAGCAGAGAACCGCGGGGGCTGGCTGAAGCTTTCTTT
j_call: TRBJ1-1; cdr3_length: 14; clone_size: few; v_call: TRBV6-4; d_call: NA; cdr3_aa: CASSDRDKDTEAFF; cdr3_nt: TGTGCCAGCAGTGACAGGGATAAGGACACTGAAGCTTTCTTT
j_call: TRBJ1-1; cdr3_length: 14; clone_size: NA; v_call: TRBV19; d_call: NA; cdr3_aa: CASSIQTANTEAFF; cdr3_nt: TGTGCCAGTAGTATCCAGACAGCGAACACTGAAGCTTTCTTT
j_call: TRBJ1-2; cdr3_length: 12; clone_size: NA; v_call: TRBV4-2; d_call: NA; cdr3_aa: CASSQGEYGYTF; cdr3_nt: TGTGCCAGCAGCCAAGGAGAGTATGGCTACACCTTC
j_call: TRBJ2-7; cdr3_length: 15; clone_size: NA; v_call: TRBV5-1; d_call: TRBD1; cdr3_aa: CASSPRTGAGYEQYF; cdr3_nt: TGCGCCAGCAGCCCGCGGACAGGGGCAGGGTACGAGCAGTACTTC
j_call: TRBJ1-6; cdr3_length: 16; clone_size: NA; v_call: TRBV6-5; d_call: TRBD1; cdr3_aa: CASSYSNRGSDSPLHF; cdr3_nt: TGTGCCAGCAGTTACTCAAACAGGGGGTCTGATTCACCCCTCCACTTT
j_call: TRBJ1-1; cdr3_length: 14; clone_size: NA; v_call: TRBV6-1; d_call: NA; cdr3_aa: CASTRAGDNTEAFF; cdr3_nt: TGTGCCAGCACCCGAGCTGGGGATAACACTGAAGCTTTCTTT
j_call: TRBJ2-1; cdr3_length: 17; clone_size: NA; v_call: TRBV19; d_call: NA; cdr3_aa: CASSITARRGSYNEQFF; cdr3_nt: TGTGCCAGTAGTATAACCGCTAGAAGGGGCTCCTACAATGAGCAGTTCTTC
j_call: TRBJ2-7; cdr3_length: 15; clone_size: once; v_call: TRBV29-1; d_call: TRBD2; cdr3_aa: CSVFGTGRLSYEQYF; cdr3_nt: TGCAGCGTTTTCGGAACCGGGAGGCTCTCCTACGAGCAGTACTTC
j_call: TRBJ1-1; cdr3_length: 13; clone_size: NA; v_call: TRBV30; d_call: TRBD1; cdr3_aa: CAWKTGGSTEAFF; cdr3_nt: TGTGCCTGGAAGACAGGGGGGAGCACTGAAGCTTTCTTT
j_call: TRBJ2-7; cdr3_length: 15; clone_size: NA; v_call: TRBV11-1; d_call: TRBD2; cdr3_aa: CASSLLSGSAYEQYF; cdr3_nt: TGTGCCAGCAGCTTATTGAGCGGGAGCGCCTACGAGCAGTACTTC
j_call: TRBJ1-5; cdr3_length: 14; clone_size: NA; v_call: TRBV7-2; d_call: NA; cdr3_aa: CASSLGRQEQPQHF; cdr3_nt: TGTGCCAGCAGCTTAGGTCGACAGGAGCAGCCCCAGCATTTT
j_call: TRBJ1-3; cdr3_length: 16; clone_size: NA; v_call: TRBV5-8; d_call: NA; cdr3_aa: CASSLVGSYSGNTIYF; cdr3_nt: TGTGCCAGCAGCTTGGTCGGCAGCTACTCTGGAAACACCATATATTTT
j_call: TRBJ1-4; cdr3_length: 14; clone_size: NA; v_call: TRBV7-9; d_call: NA; cdr3_aa: CASSLDGGGEKLFF; cdr3_nt: TGTGCCAGCAGCTTAGATGGGGGCGGGGAAAAACTGTTTTTT
j_call: TRBJ1-5; cdr3_length: 12; clone_size: few; v_call: TRBV30; d_call: NA; cdr3_aa: CAWSLSNQPQHF; cdr3_nt: TGTGCCTGGAGTTTGAGCAATCAGCCCCAGCATTTT
j_call: TRBJ1-1; cdr3_length: 14; clone_size: NA; v_call: TRBV6-5; d_call: NA; cdr3_aa: CASDPGGGHTEAFF; cdr3_nt: TGTGCCAGCGACCCTGGGGGGGGCCACACTGAAGCTTTCTTT
j_call: TRBJ1-1; cdr3_length: 14; clone_size: NA; v_call: TRBV7-2; d_call: NA; cdr3_aa: CASSPSQINTEAFF; cdr3_nt: TGTGCCAGCAGCCCAAGCCAGATCAACACTGAAGCTTTCTTT
j_call: TRBJ2-1; cdr3_length: 14; clone_size: NA; v_call: TRBV7-9; d_call: TRBD1; cdr3_aa: CASSSTGQDNEQFF; cdr3_nt: TGTGCCAGCAGCTCGACAGGGCAAGACAATGAGCAGTTCTTC
j_call: TRBJ2-5; cdr3_length: 16; clone_size: few; v_call: TRBV29-1; d_call: TRBD1; cdr3_aa: CSIEGGDRGPQETQYF; cdr3_nt: TGCAGCATCGAGGGGGGGGACAGGGGTCCACAAGAGACCCAGTACTTC
j_call: TRBJ1-1; cdr3_length: 13; clone_size: NA; v_call: TRBV19; d_call: NA; cdr3_aa: CASRILGDTEAFF; cdr3_nt: TGTGCCAGTAGGATCCTGGGGGACACTGAAGCTTTCTTT
j_call: TRBJ1-4; cdr3_length: 16; clone_size: NA; v_call: TRBV7-6; d_call: TRBD1; cdr3_aa: CASSPLTGETNEKLFF; cdr3_nt: TGTGCCAGCAGCCCCTTGACAGGGGAGACTAATGAAAAACTGTTTTTT
j_call: TRBJ2-5; cdr3_length: 15; clone_size: NA; v_call: TRBV19; d_call: TRBD2; cdr3_aa: CASSLGEGIQETQYF; cdr3_nt: TGTGCCAGTAGTCTCGGGGAGGGGATCCAAGAGACCCAGTACTTC
j_call: TRBJ2-1; cdr3_length: 17; clone_size: NA; v_call: TRBV7-8; d_call: TRBD2; cdr3_aa: CASSLTLTSPKTGEQFF; cdr3_nt: TGTGCCAGCAGCTTGACTTTGACTAGCCCAAAGACGGGTGAGCAGTTCTTC